This entry lists 32 T cell receptor beta chains sequenced from one sample in a study. TCRdb recomputed calls from the 5' RACE reads with MiXCR, one row per CDR3 protein. This sample carries some 44,000 distinct CDR3 sequences, approximately 31% of them seen once, and the ten largest clones take about 3.8%. Sequencing used tumor-infiltrating memory CD4+ T cells sorted from the breast tumor. Subset here: memory CD4+ T cells, CD4+CD45RO+CD25-. These TCRs come from a female donor with breast cancer.

The sample holds a few counts of this clonotype. This rearrangement joins TRBV3-1 to TRBJ2-7; D is undetermined. The CDR3 loop spans 15 amino acids. Germline assignment: CDR1 LGHDT and CDR2 YNNKEL (reference sequence). Trimming took 3 bases from V and 6 from J, leaving 18 bases between them. CDR3 sequence reads: CASSQDLDQSPEQYF. The DNA for the CDR3 is TGTGCCAGCAGCCAGGATCTAGATCAATCCCCCGAGCAGTACTTC.

The J gene is TRBJ1-1, the V gene TRBV5-5; 8 bases agree with TRBD1. CDR1 and CDR2 (germline): SGHKS, YYEKEE (reference sequence). The CDR3 length is 18 residues. With 2 bases clipped from V and 1 base from J, the junction kept 13 bases outside the gene matches. The CDR3 protein is CASSLRALSGQANTEAFF. The CDR3 bases are TGTGCCAGCAGCTTACGAGCACTGTCGGGACAGGCGAACACTGAAGCTTTCTTT.

This clonotype has ten or more counts. The rearrangement joins TRBV9 to TRBJ2-5; maybe TRBD2 (7 bases). This CDR3 has 13 residues. The germline CDR1 and CDR2 sequences are SGDLS and YYNGEE. V gave up 0 bases and J gave up 9 bases, with 12 bases separating them. CDR3 nucleotides: TGTGCCAGCAGCGTAGCCGGGGAGGGGGCCCAGTACTTC. This translates into CASSVAGEGAQYF.

V and J are TRBV12-3 or TRBV12-4 and TRBJ2-7; tentatively, D is TRBD1 or TRBD2 (6 bases each). The CDR3 contains 16 residues. Trimming removed 2 bases at V and 0 bases at J, with 14 bases between. CDR3 coding DNA: TGTGCCAGCAGTTTACAAGGGGGGTATGGCTCCTACGAGCAGTACTTC. Translated, it gives CASSLQGGYGSYEQYF.

This clonotype appeared many times. The J gene is TRBJ2-3, the V gene TRBV12-3 or TRBV12-4; no reliable D call. The CDR3 has 13 amino acids. V was trimmed by 6 bases and J by 5 bases, leaving 12 bases between them. CDR3 bases: TGTGCCAGCAGGGACGACGCCCAAGATACGCAGTATTTT. It yields the protein CASRDDAQDTQYF.

This chain connects TRBV6-2 or TRBV6-3 to TRBJ2-2; the D is unclear. V dropped 5 bases and J dropped 5 bases, with 0 bases sitting between them. Germline CDR1 reads MNHEY; CDR2 reads SVGEGT. There are 10 residues in the CDR3. For the CDR3, the DNA is TGTGCCAGCAGTACCGGGGAGCTGTTTTTT. This translates into CASSTGELFF.

This chain connects TRBV2 to TRBJ2-5; TRBD1 agrees at 8 bases. Germline lookup yields CDR1 SNHLY and CDR2 FYNNEI. This CDR3 contains 12 residues. J lost 2 bases, V lost 10 bases, and 3 bases had no gene match. For the CDR3, the DNA is TGTGCCACCAGGGACAGGCAAGAGACCCAGTACTTC. This encodes CATRDRQETQYF.

This sequence joins TRBV4-2 and TRBJ2-2; D might be TRBD1 or TRBD2, each matching 5 bases. The CDR3 spans 13 residues. Germline loops: CDR1 LGHNA, CDR2 YNFKEQ. Trimming took 6 bases from V and 5 from J, leaving 10 bases between them. Here the CDR3 DNA reads TGTGCCAGCAGGGACGGGGCGACCGGGGAGCTGTTTTTT. Translating it yields CASRDGATGELFF.

The V gene is TRBV2, the J gene TRBJ1-6; D is unresolved. The CDR3 extends over 12 amino acids. Looked up from germline, CDR1 is SNHLY and CDR2 is FYNNEI. Trimming took 7 bases from V and 6 from J, leaving 7 bases between them. The CDR3 bases are TGTGCCAGCACGGCGAGTAATTCACCCCTCCACTTT. Amino acid sequence: CASTASNSPLHF.

J is TRBJ2-7 and V is TRBV29-1; unclear D gene. The CDR3 loop spans 16 amino acids. V dropped 1 base and J dropped 0 bases, with 16 bases sitting between them. CDR1 SQVTM and CDR2 ANQGSEA come from the germline V gene. CDR3 DNA: TGCAGCGTTGAAGGGTACGAAGGGAAGAGCTCCTACGAGCAGTACTTC. It translates to CSVEGYEGKSSYEQYF.

In its sample, this clonotype was seen a few times. The chain is built from TRBV6-2 or TRBV6-3 and TRBJ2-1; a weak D match, TRBD2 (5 bases). CDR1 is MNHEY and CDR2 is SVGEGT in the germline V gene. V was cut by 4 bases and J by 7 bases, with 17 bases left in between. This CDR3 has 15 amino acids. In DNA, the CDR3 is TGTGCCAGCAGTTTGGCTAGAGGGTCCTGGAATGAGCAGTTCTTC. This translates into CASSLARGSWNEQFF.

The V gene is TRBV5-1, the J gene TRBJ1-2, with 10 bases fitting TRBD1. CDR1 is SGHRS and CDR2 is YFSETQ in the germline V gene. The V and J ends lost 4 bases and 7 bases, in that order; junction bases with no gene match: 13. CDR3 length: 16 residues. The chain's CDR3 is CASSRPGTGAVGGYTF. The CDR3 DNA is TGCGCCAGCAGCCGTCCCGGGACAGGGGCGGTAGGTGGCTACACCTTC.

Regarding this clonotype: It may be a read error: a sequence one base away is much more abundant. The chain joins TRBV20-1 to TRBJ2-1; no definite D call. The CDR3 totals 13 residues. Germline loops: CDR1 DFQATT, CDR2 SNEGSKA (reference sequence). In nucleotides, the CDR3 is TGCAGTGCCCCCCGGAGTGCCCCCAATGAACAGTTCTTC. Its protein is CSAPRSAPNEQFF.

There are a few counts of this clonotype. This chain links TRBV3-1 with TRBJ1-4; no clear D gene. Between the trimmed V and J ends, which lost 6 bases and 8 bases, there was a span of 7 bases. Germline V lookup: CDR1 LGHDT, CDR2 YNNKEL (reference sequence). The CDR3 has 11 amino acids. The chain's CDR3 is CASRRGEKLFF. The CDR3 nucleotides are TGTGCCAGCAGGAGAGGAGAAAAACTGTTTTTT.

This clonotype has more than one count but fewer than ten. CDR3 amino acids: CASSQDRAGAGTDTQYF. CDR3 nucleotides: TGCGCCAGCAGCCAAGATCGGGCGGGAGCGGGTACAGATACGCAGTATTTT. V is TRBV4-3 and J is TRBJ2-3; TRBD2 matches at 7 bases. The CDR3 loop spans 17 amino acids. The V and J ends lost 0 bases and 3 bases, in that order; junction bases with no gene match: 9. Germline CDR1 is LGHNA and CDR2 is YSLEER.

This clonotype was seen at least ten times. The chain joins TRBV4-2 to TRBJ2-7; D possibly corresponds to TRBD1 (6 bases). The V end was cut by 8 bases, the J end by 6 bases, with 17 bases between. Germline assignment: CDR1 LGHNA and CDR2 YNFKEQ. The CDR3 extends over 13 amino acids. The CDR3, as DNA: TGTGCCAGCCGCGAAAACAGGGCAGGCGAGCAGTACTTC. It specifies CASRENRAGEQYF.

This chain links TRBV4-3 with TRBJ2-1, with 9 bases matching TRBD2. Trimming took 3 bases from V and 7 from J; bases not matched to a gene: 7. The CDR3 runs to 15 residues. Germline V CDR1 and CDR2: LGHNA, YSLEER. DNA of the CDR3: TGCGCCAGCAGCCATCCTAGCGGGACCATTAATGAGCAGTTCTTC. It translates to CASSHPSGTINEQFF.

V is TRBV29-1 and J is TRBJ2-7; the D is unclear. CDR1 and CDR2 (germline): SQVTM, ANQGSEA. This CDR3 comprises 11 residues. The V and J ends lost 1 base and 5 bases respectively, with 6 bases between them. The CDR3 loop reads CSVEVWDEQYF. As DNA, the CDR3 is TGCAGCGTTGAAGTTTGGGACGAGCAGTACTTC.

This clonotype was seen a few times. V and J are TRBV28 and TRBJ2-7, with D possibly matching TRBD1 (5 bases). Trimming took 2 bases from V and 5 from J, leaving 16 bases between them. This CDR3 is 15 amino acids long. From germline, CDR1 is MDHEN and CDR2 SYDVKM. The CDR3 DNA reads as TGTGCCAGCAGTTTACTAAGGGGCTACCCTGACGAGCAGTACTTC. Translating gives CASSLLRGYPDEQYF.

For this clonotype: This sequence may be a read error, since a much larger clone differs from it by one base. The rearrangement uses TRBV28 and TRBJ2-7; D gene uncertain. The germline V gene has CDR1 MDHEN and CDR2 SYDVKM. CDR3 length equals 16 residues. V lost 2 bases and J lost 0, with 14 bases in between. CDR3 amino acids: CASSLDSWRNSYEQYF. CDR3 nucleotides: TGTGCCAGCAGTTTAGATTCCTGGAGAAACTCCTACGAGCAGTACTTC. Filled out from reference TRBV28 and TRBJ2-7, the complete variable domain reads DVKVTQSSRYLVKRTGEKVFLECVQDMDHENMFWYRQDPGLGLRLIYFSYDVKMKEKGDIPEGYSVSREKKERFSLILESASTNQTSMYLCASSLDSWRNSYEQYFGPGTRLTVT.

V is TRBV5-1 and J is TRBJ2-1, with D perhaps matching TRBD1 or TRBD2 (6 bases each). V was trimmed by 0 bases and J by 8 bases, leaving 12 bases between them. From germline, CDR1 is SGHRS and CDR2 YFSETQ. The CDR3 loop spans 14 amino acids. CDR3 in DNA: TGCGCCAGCAGCTTGGGCGGGACATGGGATGAGCAGTTCTTC. Residues: CASSLGGTWDEQFF.

The rearrangement joins TRBV3-1 to TRBJ2-2; no clear D. The CDR3 loop spans 13 amino acids. V shed 6 bases and J shed 0 bases, with 5 bases lying between them. Germline CDR1 reads LGHDT; CDR2 reads YNNKEL (reference sequence). CDR3 coding DNA: TGTGCCAGCAGAAGGACGAACACCGGGGAGCTGTTTTTT. Translated, it gives CASRRTNTGELFF.

The chain links TRBV9 to TRBJ1-3; D remains unclear. CDR1 is SGDLS and CDR2 is YYNGEE in the germline V gene. The CDR3 totals 17 residues. The V end was cut by 4 bases, the J end by 2 bases, with 19 bases between. CDR3 sequence (DNA): TGTGCCAGCAGCACGAGAGCGCACCAGCAACCTGGAAACACCATATATTTT. Its translation: CASSTRAHQQPGNTIYF.

This clonotype was picked up a small number of times. The rearrangement uses TRBV28 and TRBJ2-7; 8 bases agree with TRBD1. J was trimmed by 3 bases and V by 4 bases; bases with no gene match: 5. Germline loops: CDR1 MDHEN, CDR2 SYDVKM. The CDR3 consists of 14 residues. The DNA of the CDR3 is TGTGCCAGCAGTTGGGACAGGATCCTCTACGAGCAGTACTTC. Translating gives CASSWDRILYEQYF.

J is TRBJ1-1 and V is TRBV9; TRBD1 matches at 10 bases. V lost 0 bases to trimming and J lost 3 bases; unmatched junction nucleotides: 8. Per the germline V gene, CDR1 is SGDLS and CDR2 is YYNGEE. This CDR3 has 17 residues. The CDR3 DNA follows: TGTGCCAGCAGCGTAGCATCCCGACAGGGGGCGGACACTGAAGCTTTCTTT. Encoded protein: CASSVASRQGADTEAFF.

This clonotype was recorded a few times. This chain joins TRBV5-1 and TRBJ2-1, with TRBD2 matching over 7 bases. The germline CDR1 and CDR2 sequences are SGHRS and YFSETQ. Germline trimming cut 4 bases from V and 9 bases from J; bases unmatched to any gene: 7. The CDR3 is made up of 13 amino acids. CDR3 residues: CASSLGTTAEQFF. The CDR3 DNA follows: TGCGCCAGCAGCCTGGGGACTACGGCTGAGCAGTTCTTC.

Many counts were recorded for this clonotype. This chain links TRBV20-1 with TRBJ2-2, with D unclear. Germline V gene sequence: CDR1 DFQATT, CDR2 SNEGSKA (reference sequence). The CDR3 spans 12 residues. Trimming cost V 0 bases and J 3 bases, with 2 bases left between them. CDR3 protein: CSARDHTGELFF. The CDR3 DNA sequence: TGCAGTGCTAGAGACCACACCGGGGAGCTGTTTTTT.

This clonotype was picked up a small number of times. J is TRBJ2-6 and V is TRBV6-5, with D unclear. Germline V gives CDR1 MNHEY, CDR2 SVGAGI. Trimming shortened V by 0 bases and J by 2 bases, and 5 bases separated the two germline ends. The CDR3 spans 15 residues. CDR3 sequence reads: CASSYSSTGANVLTF. DNA of the CDR3: TGTGCCAGCAGTTACTCATCAACTGGGGCCAACGTCCTGACTTTC.

The chain recombines TRBV20-1 with TRBJ2-5; TRBD2 matches at 7 bases. Per the germline V gene, CDR1 is DFQATT and CDR2 is SNEGSKA (reference sequence). V lost 2 bases and J lost 2; bases outside the gene matches: 5. This CDR3 is 14 amino acids long. This CDR3 reads CSARSGTVQETQYF. DNA for the CDR3: TGCAGTGCTAGAAGCGGGACGGTGCAAGAGACCCAGTACTTC.

The V and J genes are TRBV7-9 and TRBJ2-5, with 12 positions matching TRBD1. Germline-derived CDR1 and CDR2 are SEHNR and FQNEAQ (reference sequence). This CDR3 is built from 16 residues. V lost 4 bases and J lost 6; bases outside the gene matches: 9. The CDR3 sequence is CASSSRDRGRGKTQYF. CDR3 DNA sequence: TGTGCCAGCAGCTCCCGGGACAGGGGGCGGGGGAAGACCCAGTACTTC.

As regards this clonotype: The junction shows a germline mismatch at one end, possibly a read error. The chain couples TRBV20-1 to TRBJ1-1; D is unresolved. The CDR3 extends over 11 amino acids. Germline V gene sequence: CDR1 DFQATT, CDR2 SNEGSKA (reference sequence). This chain's CDR3 is CNARDQVEAFF. For the CDR3, the DNA is TGCAATGCTAGAGATCAAGTTGAAGCTTTCTTT.

This clonotype was detected only a few times. The rearrangement links TRBV6-6 to TRBJ1-3; TRBD1 is a possible D gene (5 bases). Germline CDR1 and CDR2: MNHNY and SVGAGI (reference sequence). Trimming removed 6 bases at V and 0 bases at J, with 12 bases between. The CDR3 extends over 15 amino acids. The DNA for the CDR3 is TGTGCCAGCAGCACCGACAGACACTCTGGAAACACCATATATTTT. Translation gives CASSTDRHSGNTIYF.